Shown below are 12 T cell receptor beta chains from a single sample sequenced in a study of blood T cell repertoires in COVID-19. Assay used: immunoSEQ multiplex PCR; TCRdb lists only in-frame clones, some missing. The sample lists just over 650,000 clones, over 80% occurring once. The sequenced sample consisted of peripheral blood. Receptors originate from a woman aged 18-29 years with acute or convalescent COVID-19.

In its sample, this clone was seen once. This chain uses TRBV7-9 with TRBJ1-2; no clear D. This CDR3 contains 15 residues. CDR1 is SEHNR and CDR2 is FQNEAQ in the germline V gene (reference sequence). The germline V and J ends were trimmed by 6 bases and 4 bases, with 18 bases remaining between them. This CDR3 is CASSLTLGVSYGYTF. The CDR3 DNA is TGTGCCAGCAGTCTGACATTGGGCGTCAGCTATGGCTACACCTTC.

This clone was counted only a few times. The chain links TRBV5-1 to TRBJ1-1, with D possibly TRBD1 on 5 matching bases. The CDR3 consists of 12 residues. Trimming left V 5 bases short and J 5 bases short, with 10 bases between. Germline V gene sequence: CDR1 SGHRS, CDR2 YFSETQ. This CDR3 is CASREGLTEAFF. Written as DNA, the CDR3 is TGCGCCAGCAGGGAGGGGTTGACTGAAGCTTTCTTT.

This clone was recorded once. The chain combines TRBV15 with TRBJ1-4; 7 nucleotides agree with TRBD1. Germline-derived CDR1 and CDR2 are LNHNV and YYDKDF (reference sequence). The length of the CDR3 is 15 residues. V lost 2 bases and J lost 8; bases outside the gene matches: 8. CDR3 nucleotide sequence: TGTGCCACCAGCAGATCTCTGACAGGGAGGGAAAAACTGTTTTTT. Translated, it gives CATSRSLTGREKLFF.

The rearrangement joins TRBV19 to TRBJ2-2; D perhaps matches TRBD2 (6 bases). CDR3 length: 13 residues. CDR1 is LNHDA and CDR2 is SQIVND in the germline V gene (reference sequence). Trimming removed 3 bases from V and 5 bases from J, with 7 bases in between. CDR3 bases: TGTGCCAGTAGTATGGAGGGGACCGGGGAGCTGTTTTTT. Protein: CASSMEGTGELFF.

This clone was seen a few times. The chain recombines TRBV6-5 with TRBJ1-3; D is ambiguous. Between the trimmed V and J ends, which lost 6 bases and 0 bases, there was a span of 12 bases. Germline lookup yields CDR1 MNHEY and CDR2 SVGAGI. This CDR3 region has 15 residues. Here the CDR3 reads CASSSDGVSGNTIYF. CDR3 sequence (DNA): TGTGCCAGCAGCTCCGACGGGGTCTCTGGAAACACCATATATTTT.

The chain joins TRBV10-3 to TRBJ2-7; D gene unclear. V dropped 3 bases and J dropped 5 bases, with 14 bases sitting between them. The CDR3 sequence is 14 residues long. CDR1 is ENHRY, CDR2 SYGVKD, per germline. CDR3 nucleotide sequence: TGTGCCATCAGTGAAAGCGCTGTGTGGAACGAGCAGTACTTC. As protein: CAISESAVWNEQYF.

CDR3 sequence (DNA): TGTGCCAGCAAGGTTGGGCAGGGGAATGGCTACACCTTC. Protein: CASKVGQGNGYTF. V usage is TRBV12-3 or TRBV12-4 and J usage is TRBJ1-2, with a tentative D call TRBD1 (6 bases). Trimming removed 7 bases from V and 6 bases from J, with 15 bases in between. This CDR3 is 13 amino acids long.

The J gene is TRBJ2-2, the V gene TRBV5-1; 8 bases align to TRBD1. Germline loops: CDR1 SGHRS, CDR2 YFSETQ. The CDR3 runs to 16 residues. Trimming at V came to 2 bases and at J to 0 bases, leaving 3 bases not matched to a gene. The CDR3 loop is CASSLGTGANTGELFF. The CDR3 coding sequence is TGCGCCAGCAGCTTAGGGACAGGAGCGAACACCGGGGAGCTGTTTTTT.

In regard to this clone: Within the sample, other DNA sequences also encode this same CDR3. V and J are TRBV6-5 and TRBJ1-2; no firm D call. V lost 0 bases and J lost 1, with 6 bases in between. This CDR3 region has 14 residues. The germline V gene has CDR1 MNHEY and CDR2 SVGAGI. For the CDR3, the DNA is TGTGCCAGCAGTTACTCCCGGGGTAACTATGGCTACACCTTC. Translating it yields CASSYSRGNYGYTF.

This chain uses TRBV4-1 with TRBJ2-7; D is perhaps TRBD1 (6 bases). The V and J ends lost 2 bases and 3 bases respectively, with 17 bases between them. Germline V gene lookup returns CDR1 MGHRA and CDR2 YSYEKL. This CDR3 contains 16 residues. As DNA, the CDR3 is TGCGCCAGCAGCCAAAAGGCCTCCTACAGGGACTACGAGCAGTACTTC. Translation gives CASSQKASYRDYEQYF.

The CDR3 region is CASSRWGQGNTIYF. CDR3 sequence (DNA): TGTGCCAGTAGCAGGTGGGGACAGGGAAACACCATATATTTT. J is TRBJ1-3 and V is TRBV19; 7 positions match TRBD1. The CDR3 loop spans 14 amino acids. V gave up 6 bases and J gave up 4 bases; unmatched junction bases: 6. The germline V gene has CDR1 LNHDA and CDR2 SQIVND (reference sequence).

The chain employs TRBV4-3 and TRBJ2-6; D is perhaps TRBD1 (6 bases). The CDR3 extends over 17 amino acids. From germline, CDR1 is LGHNA and CDR2 YSLEER. Trimming left V 4 bases short and J 0 bases short, with 13 bases between. CDR3 in amino acids: CASSPRGLSSGANVLTF. The CDR3 DNA follows: TGCGCCAGCAGCCCCAGGGGTCTGAGCTCTGGGGCCAACGTCCTGACTTTC.